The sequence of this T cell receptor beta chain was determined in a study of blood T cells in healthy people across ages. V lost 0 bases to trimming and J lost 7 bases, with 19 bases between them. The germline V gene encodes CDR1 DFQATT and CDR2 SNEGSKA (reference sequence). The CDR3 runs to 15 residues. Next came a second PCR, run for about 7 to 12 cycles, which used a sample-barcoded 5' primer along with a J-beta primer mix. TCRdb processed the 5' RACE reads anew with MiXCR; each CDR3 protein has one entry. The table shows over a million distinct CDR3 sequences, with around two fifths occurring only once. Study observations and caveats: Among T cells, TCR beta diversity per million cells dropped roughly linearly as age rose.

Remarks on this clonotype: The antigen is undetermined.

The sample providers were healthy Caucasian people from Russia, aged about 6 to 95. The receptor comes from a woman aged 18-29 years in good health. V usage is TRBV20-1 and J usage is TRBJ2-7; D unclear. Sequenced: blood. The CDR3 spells CSARDVVGDFSEQYF. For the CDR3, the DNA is TGCAGTGCTAGAGATGTGGTAGGAGACTTCAGTGAGCAGTACTTC.